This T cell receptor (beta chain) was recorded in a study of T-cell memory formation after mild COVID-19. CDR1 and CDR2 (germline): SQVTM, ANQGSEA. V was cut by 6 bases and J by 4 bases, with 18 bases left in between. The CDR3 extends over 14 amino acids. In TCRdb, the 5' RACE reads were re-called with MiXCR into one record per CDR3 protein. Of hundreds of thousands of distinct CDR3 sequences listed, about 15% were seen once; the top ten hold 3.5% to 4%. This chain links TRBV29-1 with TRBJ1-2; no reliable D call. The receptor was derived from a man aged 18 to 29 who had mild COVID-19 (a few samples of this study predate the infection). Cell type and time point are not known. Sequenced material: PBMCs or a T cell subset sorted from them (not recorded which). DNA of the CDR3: TGCAGCGTCCAGATAAGAGGCGGGTTCTATGGCTACACCTTC. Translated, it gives CSVQIRGGFYGYTF.